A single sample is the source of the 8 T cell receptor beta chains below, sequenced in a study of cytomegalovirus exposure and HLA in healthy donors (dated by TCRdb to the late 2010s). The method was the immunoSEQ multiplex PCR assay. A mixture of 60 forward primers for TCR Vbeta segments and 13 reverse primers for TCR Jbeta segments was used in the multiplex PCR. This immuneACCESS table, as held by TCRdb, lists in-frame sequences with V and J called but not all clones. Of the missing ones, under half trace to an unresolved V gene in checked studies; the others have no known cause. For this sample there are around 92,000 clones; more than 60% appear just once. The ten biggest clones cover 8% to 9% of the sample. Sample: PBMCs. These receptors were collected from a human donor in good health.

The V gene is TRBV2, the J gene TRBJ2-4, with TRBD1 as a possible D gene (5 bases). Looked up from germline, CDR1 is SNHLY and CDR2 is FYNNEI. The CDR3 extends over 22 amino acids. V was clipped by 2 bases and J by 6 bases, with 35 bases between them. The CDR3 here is CASSERLAPSGERGYTRNIQYF. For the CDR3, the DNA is TGTGCCAGCAGTGAAAGGTTGGCCCCTTCTGGTGAAAGGGGATACACGAGAAACATTCAGTACTTC.

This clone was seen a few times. The CDR3 DNA follows: TGTGCCAGCTCACGCGAATCTGGAAACACCATATATTTT. Amino acid sequence: CASSRESGNTIYF. The chain is built from TRBV18 and TRBJ1-3, with D unresolved. CDR3 length: 13 residues. In germline, CDR1 is KGHSH, CDR2 LQKENI. The germline V and J ends were trimmed by 4 bases and 1 base, with 5 bases remaining between them.

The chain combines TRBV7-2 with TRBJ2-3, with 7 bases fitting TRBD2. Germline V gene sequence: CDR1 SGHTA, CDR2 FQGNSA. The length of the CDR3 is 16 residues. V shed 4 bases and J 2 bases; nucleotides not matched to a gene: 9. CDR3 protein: CASSSGRAGLTDTQYF. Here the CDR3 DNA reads TGTGCCAGCAGCTCCGGCCGAGCGGGGCTCACAGATACGCAGTATTTT.

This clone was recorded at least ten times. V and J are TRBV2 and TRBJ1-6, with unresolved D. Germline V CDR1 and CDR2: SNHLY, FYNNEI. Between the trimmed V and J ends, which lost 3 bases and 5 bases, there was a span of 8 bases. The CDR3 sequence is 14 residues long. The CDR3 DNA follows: TGTGCCAGCAGTGACCCAGAAAATAATTCACCCCTCCACTTT. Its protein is CASSDPENNSPLHF.

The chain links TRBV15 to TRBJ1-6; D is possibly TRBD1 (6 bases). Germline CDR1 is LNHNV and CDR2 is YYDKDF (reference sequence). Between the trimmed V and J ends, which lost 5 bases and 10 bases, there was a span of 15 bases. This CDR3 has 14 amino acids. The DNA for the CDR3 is TGTGCCACCAGCGAGGGGGGGTTGGGCTCACCCCTCCACTTT. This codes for CATSEGGLGSPLHF.

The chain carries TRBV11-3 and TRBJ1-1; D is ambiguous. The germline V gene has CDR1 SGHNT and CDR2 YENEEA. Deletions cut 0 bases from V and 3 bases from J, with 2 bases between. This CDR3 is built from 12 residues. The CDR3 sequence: CASSLDDTEAFF. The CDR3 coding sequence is TGTGCCAGCAGCTTAGACGACACTGAAGCTTTCTTT.

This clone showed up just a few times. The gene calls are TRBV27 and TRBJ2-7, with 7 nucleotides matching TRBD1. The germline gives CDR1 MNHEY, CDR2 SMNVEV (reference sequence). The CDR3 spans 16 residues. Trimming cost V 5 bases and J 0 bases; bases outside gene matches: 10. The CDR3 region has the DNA TGTGCCAGCAGTCCGACAGGACAGGCCTACTCCTACGAGCAGTACTTC. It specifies CASSPTGQAYSYEQYF.

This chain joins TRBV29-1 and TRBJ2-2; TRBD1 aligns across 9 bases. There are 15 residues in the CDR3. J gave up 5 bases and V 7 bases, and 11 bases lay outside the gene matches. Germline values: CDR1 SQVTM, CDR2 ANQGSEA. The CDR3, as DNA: TGCAGCGCCGGAGGGGACAGGGAGAATACCGGGGAGCTGTTTTTT. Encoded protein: CSAGGDRENTGELFF.